A single sample is the source of the 23 T cell receptor beta chains below, sequenced in a study of T cells in Graves' hyperthyroidism and ophthalmopathy. TCR beta CDR3 sequences were amplified from RNA transcripts. TCR CDR3 regions were first amplified by RT-PCR with HTBI primers. TCRdb recomputed calls from the multiplex PCR reads with MiXCR, one row per CDR3 protein. The sample consists of 350,000 to 400,000 distinct CDR3 sequences, approximately 17% of them appearing once. Sequenced material: blood. These TCRs come from a man between 18 and 35 years old with Graves' ophthalmopathy.

A few counts support this clonotype. The chain carries TRBV4-1 and TRBJ2-5; 7 bases align to TRBD1. The CDR3 has 16 residues. The junction had 12 bases not matched to a gene; V was cut back by 3 bases and J by 5 bases. Germline-derived CDR1 and CDR2 are MGHRA and YSYEKL. The CDR3 spells CASSQAGTVGSETQYF. As DNA, the CDR3 is TGCGCCAGCAGCCAGGCCGGGACAGTCGGTTCGGAGACCCAGTACTTC.

This clonotype was found many times. The chain joins TRBV6-1 to TRBJ2-3; unclear D gene. This CDR3 contains 15 residues. Germline values: CDR1 MNHNS, CDR2 SASEGT. Deletions cut 5 bases from V and 2 bases from J, with 14 bases between. The CDR3 DNA follows: TGTGCCAGCAGTTCCGACGGCTACTACACAGATACGCAGTATTTT. Its protein is CASSSDGYYTDTQYF.

V is TRBV5-5 and J is TRBJ1-2; 8 positions agree with TRBD1. Trimming at V came to 0 bases and at J to 12 bases, leaving 13 bases not matched to a gene. Germline CDR1 reads SGHKS; CDR2 reads YYEKEE (reference sequence). The CDR3 sequence is 15 residues long. The CDR3 bases are TGTGCCAGCAGCTTGGGGACAGGGCGCCCGGTGGGAGACACCTTC. Protein: CASSLGTGRPVGDTF.

This chain joins TRBV30 and TRBJ1-4; unclear D gene. Trimming shortened V by 3 bases and J by 8 bases, and 16 bases separated the two germline ends. There are 14 residues in the CDR3. In germline, CDR1 is GTSNPN, CDR2 SVGIG (reference sequence). The CDR3 region is CAWRFRALGEKLFF. The CDR3 nucleotides are TGTGCCTGGAGATTTCGGGCCCTGGGAGAAAAACTGTTTTTT.

This clonotype was detected ten times or more. The gene calls are TRBV20-1 and TRBJ1-6; tentative D call: TRBD1 (6 bases). The germline CDR1 and CDR2 sequences are DFQATT and SNEGSKA (reference sequence). The CDR3 totals 16 residues. V dropped 3 bases and J dropped 8 bases, with 20 bases sitting between them. As DNA, the CDR3 is TGCAGTGCTAGTGGGGGGGCAGTCCGAGCTTATTCACCCCTCCACTTT. Encoded protein: CSASGGAVRAYSPLHF.

The chain links TRBV12-5 to TRBJ2-5, with D possibly being TRBD1 (5 bases). Per germline, CDR1 LGHNT and CDR2 FRNRAP. CDR3 length: 15 residues. Trimming pared 0 bases from V and 2 bases from J, leaving 10 bases between. The chain's CDR3 is CASGLVQVGQETQYF. In DNA form, the CDR3 reads TGTGCTAGTGGTTTGGTACAGGTCGGACAAGAGACCCAGTACTTC.

The chain recombines TRBV27 with TRBJ2-1, with D tentatively TRBD2 (6 bases). V was shortened by 6 bases and J by 3 bases, with 15 bases between the two germline ends. Germline values: CDR1 MNHEY, CDR2 SMNVEV (reference sequence). The CDR3 has 15 residues. CDR3 bases: TGTGCCAGCAGGGAAAGGACTACCCTCTACAATGAGCAGTTCTTC. Its translation is CASRERTTLYNEQFF.

This clonotype occurred many times. The germline gene is not matched at one end of the junction; a read error may be the cause. The chain carries TRBV7-9 and TRBJ1-2, with a tentative D call TRBD1 (5 bases). The CDR3 is made up of 13 amino acids. Germline loops: CDR1 SEHNR, CDR2 FQNEAQ (reference sequence). The CDR3 reads CASSLGTDYGYTF. In DNA form, the CDR3 reads TGTGCCAGCAGTTTAGGGACTGACTATGGCTACACCTTC.

This clonotype occurred many times. This chain joins TRBV6-1 and TRBJ2-1; the D is unclear. This CDR3 is 12 amino acids long. V was trimmed by 2 bases and J by 10 bases, leaving 9 bases between them. Germline V gives CDR1 MNHNS, CDR2 SASEGT. This CDR3 reads CASSELKGEQFF. In nucleotides, the CDR3 is TGTGCCAGCAGTGAACTTAAAGGAGAGCAGTTCTTC.

As for this clonotype: Since a much larger clone is just one base distant, this may be a read error. This sequence joins TRBV5-1 and TRBJ1-2, with 12 bases lining up with TRBD1. CDR3 length: 16 residues. The germline V gene encodes CDR1 SGHRS and CDR2 YFSETQ. The V segment lost 0 bases and the J segment 6 bases; nucleotides outside the gene matches: 6. The DNA of the CDR3 is TGCGCCAGCAGCTTGGCGGGACAGGGGGCGCCGGATGGCTACACCTTC. This sequence encodes CASSLAGQGAPDGYTF.

The rearrangement uses TRBV6-1 and TRBJ2-5; unclear D gene. V was cut by 6 bases and J by 1 base, with 9 bases left in between. The CDR3 loop spans 13 amino acids. Germline assignment: CDR1 MNHNS and CDR2 SASEGT. The CDR3 bases are TGTGCCAGCAGATTCTATGGCCAAGAGACCCAGTACTTC. This codes for CASRFYGQETQYF.

This clonotype was seen many times. The rearrangement joins TRBV28 to TRBJ2-7, with 7 positions matching TRBD1. This CDR3 has 15 amino acids. V shed 7 bases, J shed 2 bases, and the junction held 11 bases outside the gene matches. The V gene's germline CDR1 is MDHEN and CDR2 SYDVKM. The CDR3 DNA reads as TGTGCCAGCACCGAGACAGGGCCGAACACCTACGAGCAGTACTTC. Protein sequence: CASTETGPNTYEQYF.

The CDR3 region is CASVRRVLLDTDTQYF. CDR3 sequence (DNA): TGTGCCAGCGTTCGCCGCGTGCTGCTCGACACAGATACGCAGTATTTT. The rearrangement joins TRBV6-1 to TRBJ2-3; D gene uncertain. CDR3 length: 16 residues. Trimming stripped 8 bases from V and 2 bases from J, with 20 bases between. The germline gives CDR1 MNHNS, CDR2 SASEGT.

Only a few counts were recorded for this clonotype. This chain uses TRBV5-4 with TRBJ2-3; D is perhaps TRBD2 (6 bases). CDR1 is SGHNT, CDR2 YYREEE, per germline (reference sequence). The CDR3 has 17 residues. The V end lost 4 bases, the J end lost 0 bases, and 18 bases lay between the germline ends. CDR3 residues: CASSPTPGTRSTDTQYF. The CDR3 DNA reads TGTGCCAGCAGCCCGACCCCCGGGACTCGGAGCACAGATACGCAGTATTTT. Combining the CDR3 with reference TRBV5-4 and TRBJ2-3 gives the whole variable domain ETGVTQSPTHLIKTRGQQVTLRCSSQSGHNTVSWYQQALGQGPQFIFQYYREEENGRGNFPPRFSGLQFPNYSSELNVNALELDDSALYLCASSPTPGTRSTDTQYFGPGTRLTVL.

On this clonotype itself: Its ends do not fully match the called genes, so a read error is possible. The chain combines TRBV7-8 with TRBJ2-1; no reliable D call. The germline V gene has CDR1 SGHVS and CDR2 FQNEAQ. This CDR3 has 12 residues. CDR3 coding DNA: TGTGCCAGCAGCATAGCCCAGAATGAGCAGTTCTTC. It specifies CASSIAQNEQFF.

This clonotype showed up many times. The rearrangement uses TRBV28 and TRBJ1-5; D unresolved. Germline CDR1 MDHEN, CDR2 SYDVKM. This CDR3 comprises 14 residues. The germline V and J ends were trimmed by 5 bases and 4 bases, with 12 bases remaining between them. The CDR3 loop reads CASSITGRNQPQHF. CDR3 DNA: TGTGCCAGCAGTATTACCGGGCGGAATCAGCCCCAGCATTTT.

This clonotype was observed at least ten times. The CDR3 here is CASSSMGGQGRNQPQHF. The CDR3 region has the DNA TGTGCCAGCAGCTCCATGGGGGGACAGGGGCGCAATCAGCCCCAGCATTTT. The chain joins TRBV7-9 to TRBJ1-5, with 10 bases that match TRBD1. Germline V gene sequence: CDR1 SEHNR, CDR2 FQNEAQ (reference sequence). The V gene end was trimmed by 4 bases and the J gene end by 2 bases; junction bases not matched to a gene: 8. This CDR3 contains 17 residues.

The J gene is TRBJ2-1, the V gene TRBV19, with D possibly called TRBD1 or TRBD2 (5 bases each). V dropped 7 bases and J dropped 1 base, with 14 bases sitting between them. The CDR3 has 15 amino acids. In germline, CDR1 is LNHDA, CDR2 SQIVND (reference sequence). The CDR3 reads CASTSTGRSYNEQFF. CDR3 coding DNA: TGTGCCAGTACCTCAACGGGGCGTTCCTACAATGAGCAGTTCTTC.

In regard to this clonotype: A much larger clone differs by one base, so this may be a read error. V is TRBV9 and J is TRBJ1-2, with D perhaps TRBD1 (5 bases). This CDR3 is 17 amino acids long. Germline assignment: CDR1 SGDLS and CDR2 YYNGEE. The CDR3 spells CARSTSGGTEANYGYTF. In DNA, the CDR3 is TGTGCCCGCAGCACCTCCGGGGGGACCGAAGCTAACTATGGCTACACCTTC.

Many counts were recorded for this clonotype. V is TRBV28 and J is TRBJ2-5; tentative D call: TRBD2 (5 bases). Germline loops: CDR1 MDHEN, CDR2 SYDVKM. The CDR3 length is 13 residues. V dropped 6 bases and J dropped 5 bases, with 13 bases sitting between them. The CDR3 region is CASRTTRGETQYF. In nucleotides, the CDR3 is TGTGCCAGCAGAACTACTAGAGGGGAGACCCAGTACTTC.

This chain uses TRBV19 with TRBJ2-2, with TRBD2 matching 12 bases. V was pared by 6 bases and J by 2 bases, with 7 bases of the junction left unmatched. The germline V gene encodes CDR1 LNHDA and CDR2 SQIVND (reference sequence). CDR3 length: 17 amino acids. CDR3 nucleotide sequence: TGTGCCAGTAGGGGGAGGACTAGCGGGGCAAACACCGGGGAGCTGTTTTTT. Protein sequence: CASRGRTSGANTGELFF. The variable domain in full, with the rest retrieved from reference TRBV19 and TRBJ2-2, is DGGITQSPKYLFRKEGQNVTLSCEQNLNHDAMYWYRQDPGQGLRLIYYSQIVNDFQKGDIAEGYSVSREKKESFPLTVTSAQKNPTAFYLCASRGRTSGANTGELFFGEGSRLTVL.

This clonotype was found a few times. This sequence joins TRBV6-1 and TRBJ1-3, with D unclear. Trimming shortened V by 10 bases and J by 2 bases, and 18 bases separated the two germline ends. The germline gives CDR1 MNHNS, CDR2 SASEGT. The CDR3 is made up of 15 amino acids. The CDR3 sequence: CATGVGRMTGNTIYF. The CDR3 bases are TGTGCCACCGGGGTAGGGAGAATGACTGGAAACACCATATATTTT.

This clonotype was counted many times. The rearrangement uses TRBV11-3 and TRBJ2-7, with TRBD1 matching 8 bases. The V segment lost 5 bases and the J segment 0 bases; nucleotides outside the gene matches: 6. Germline loops: CDR1 SGHNT, CDR2 YENEEA. The CDR3 totals 15 residues. CDR3 sequence: CASSVSGGSSYEQYF. DNA for the CDR3: TGTGCCAGCAGCGTCTCAGGGGGCAGCTCCTACGAGCAGTACTTC.